The 13 T cell receptor beta chains below all came from one sample that was sequenced in a study of blood T cell repertoires in COVID-19. The assay was immunoSEQ multiplex PCR, and TCRdb's table has in-frame clones only and misses some. The sample lists roughly 230,000 clones; under 90% were seen once. Sequencing used PBMCs or T cells enriched from blood (not recorded which). These receptors were obtained from a woman in her 30s with acute COVID-19.

The chain joins TRBV6-2 or TRBV6-3 to TRBJ2-7; 8 nucleotides align to TRBD1. CDR1 and CDR2 from the germline V gene are MNHEY and SVGEGT. With 2 bases clipped from V and 4 bases from J, the junction kept 7 bases outside the gene matches. CDR3 length: 15 amino acids. This CDR3 is CASSYRSDRVYEQYF. CDR3 DNA: TGTGCCAGCAGTTACCGATCGGACAGGGTGTACGAGCAGTACTTC.

The chain recombines TRBV4-1 with TRBJ1-2; maybe TRBD1 (6 bases). Germline CDR1 and CDR2: MGHRA and YSYEKL. The CDR3 runs to 13 residues. Trimming stripped 2 bases from V and 2 bases from J, with 6 bases between. CDR3 bases: TGCGCCAGCAGCCAAACAGGGAACTATGGCTACACCTTC. This sequence encodes CASSQTGNYGYTF.

This clone was seen only a few times. The J gene is TRBJ1-2, the V gene TRBV27; 8 bases are a match to TRBD1. The ends lost 6 bases at V and 7 bases at J; junction bases unmatched: 10. Germline-derived CDR1 and CDR2 are MNHEY and SMNVEV (reference sequence). The CDR3 totals 14 residues. CDR3 sequence: CASRPTGASAGYTF. In nucleotides, the CDR3 is TGTGCCAGCAGACCGACAGGGGCTTCGGCTGGCTACACCTTC.

The chain recombines TRBV7-2 with TRBJ1-1; possibly TRBD1 for D (6 bases). Germline CDR1 is SGHTA and CDR2 is FQGNSA. The CDR3 consists of 14 residues. V dropped 1 base and J dropped 4 bases, with 10 bases sitting between them. CDR3 sequence (DNA): TGTGCCAGCAGCTTAGACAGGGTGGGCACTGAAGCTTTCTTT. This encodes CASSLDRVGTEAFF. The full variable domain, completed using reference TRBV7-2 and TRBJ1-1, is GAGVSQSPSNKVTEKGKDVELRCDPISGHTALYWYRQSLGQGLEFLIYFQGNSAPDKSGLPSDRFSAERTGGSVSTLTIQRTQQEDSAVYLCASSLDRVGTEAFFGQGTRLTVV.

The chain combines TRBV30 with TRBJ1-4, with TRBD1 matching over 9 bases. Looked up from germline, CDR1 is GTSNPN and CDR2 is SVGIG (reference sequence). J was trimmed by 7 bases and V by 5 bases; bases with no gene match: 8. The CDR3 spans 14 residues. In DNA, the CDR3 is TGTGCCTGGGTCCACAGGGGGCGAACTGAAAAACTGTTTTTT. Residues: CAWVHRGRTEKLFF.

V gene TRBV4-2 combines with J gene TRBJ2-5; 11 positions match TRBD2. The CDR3 is made up of 16 amino acids. Germline assignment: CDR1 LGHNA and CDR2 YNFKEQ. V was clipped by 3 bases and J by 5 bases; unmatched bases: 8. Here the CDR3 reads CASSQARLAGSETQYF. The CDR3 nucleotides are TGTGCCAGCAGCCAGGCTAGACTAGCGGGGAGCGAGACCCAGTACTTC.

The CDR3 DNA reads TGTGCCAGCAGCCAAGACAATAGCAATCAGCCCCAGCATTTT. Residues: CASSQDNSNQPQHF. This chain connects TRBV3-1 (or the pseudogene TRBV3-2) to TRBJ1-5; D unresolved. This CDR3 is built from 14 residues. CDR1 LGHDT and CDR2 YNNKEL come from the germline V gene (reference sequence). V was clipped by 0 bases and J by 0 bases, with 3 bases between them.

V usage is TRBV12-3 or TRBV12-4 and J usage is TRBJ1-3; possible D gene TRBD1, 5 bases. This CDR3 is 12 amino acids long. The germline V and J ends were trimmed by 11 bases and 0 bases, with 8 bases remaining between them. CDR3 in DNA: TGTGCCGGGGGGGACTCTGGAAACACCATATATTTT. It codes for CAGGDSGNTIYF.

The chain is built from TRBV5-6 and TRBJ1-1, with D uncertain. Germline CDR1 and CDR2: SGHDT and YYEEEE. V was cut by 4 bases and J by 6 bases, with 13 bases left in between. The CDR3 has 13 amino acids. The CDR3 DNA is TGTGCCAGCAGCATTTCTCGGGTGGCTGAAGCTTTCTTT. Amino acid sequence: CASSISRVAEAFF.

This chain links TRBV5-8 with TRBJ1-4; 7 nucleotides match TRBD1. This CDR3 spans 17 amino acids. Trimming removed 4 bases from V and 8 bases from J; junction bases left unmatched: 17. Germline lookup yields CDR1 SGHTS and CDR2 YDEGEE. In nucleotides, the CDR3 is TGTGCCAGCAGCACCCGGACCCTGACAGGGAGAGGCGAAAAACTGTTTTTT. This sequence encodes CASSTRTLTGRGEKLFF.

The chain has TRBV5-4 and TRBJ1-1; D gene uncertain. The germline CDR1 and CDR2 sequences are SGHNT and YYREEE (reference sequence). The CDR3 extends over 14 amino acids. Trimming shortened V by 1 base and J by 0 bases, and 7 bases separated the two germline ends. The CDR3 DNA sequence: TGTGCCAGCAGCTTGAGAAGCATGAACACTGAAGCTTTCTTT. Amino acid sequence: CASSLRSMNTEAFF.

V is TRBV28 and J is TRBJ2-7; 8 positions agree with TRBD1. V shed 4 bases, J shed 6 bases, and the junction held 8 bases outside the gene matches. CDR1 is MDHEN and CDR2 is SYDVKM in the germline V gene. This CDR3 is built from 14 residues. In nucleotides, the CDR3 is TGTGCCAGCAGTTCAGGGGGCGCGTCCGGCGAGCAGTACTTC. Translation: CASSSGGASGEQYF.

V is TRBV19 and J is TRBJ2-5; 9 positions agree with TRBD2. The J segment lost 3 bases and the V segment lost 9 bases, leaving 17 bases of the junction unmatched. The length of the CDR3 is 17 residues. Germline V lookup: CDR1 LNHDA, CDR2 SQIVND (reference sequence). The CDR3 loop is CASHPEGSGGSKETQYF. DNA of the CDR3: TGTGCCAGCCACCCCGAGGGTAGCGGGGGCTCGAAAGAGACCCAGTACTTC.